This T cell receptor beta chain was identified during a study of T cells after yellow fever vaccination. Study summary: Preparation of the low-cell-number fractions used SMART-Seq v4 Ultra Low Input.

Study outcomes and limitations: Most clones from primary vaccination were detected again post-booster (about 95% CD4, 88% CD8). A weaker secondary response peaked on day 5, the primary on day 15.

With 5 bases removed from V and 4 bases from J, the gap between germline ends came to 17 bases. CDR3 length: 16 residues. The germline CDR1 and CDR2 sequences are SGHDN and FVKESK. The study made its TCR cDNA through 5'RACE template switching. That step introduced a universal primer site along with UMIs. TCRdb recomputed calls from the 5' RACE reads with MiXCR, one row per CDR3 protein. Of hundreds of thousands of distinct CDR3 sequences in the sample, approximately 12% are singletons; the top ten hold roughly 3.1%. About this clonotype itself: The antigen is undetermined.

The clonotype comes from a man younger than 35 who received the YFV17D yellow fever vaccine. The starting material was CD4+ T cells sorted from PBMCs, obtained 15 days after the yellow fever booster vaccination. The V and J genes are TRBV14 and TRBJ2-2; no reliable D call. This CDR3 reads CASSSRSRLPTGELFF. The CDR3 bases are TGTGCCAGCAGCTCCCGCTCACGTCTGCCCACCGGGGAGCTGTTTTTT.